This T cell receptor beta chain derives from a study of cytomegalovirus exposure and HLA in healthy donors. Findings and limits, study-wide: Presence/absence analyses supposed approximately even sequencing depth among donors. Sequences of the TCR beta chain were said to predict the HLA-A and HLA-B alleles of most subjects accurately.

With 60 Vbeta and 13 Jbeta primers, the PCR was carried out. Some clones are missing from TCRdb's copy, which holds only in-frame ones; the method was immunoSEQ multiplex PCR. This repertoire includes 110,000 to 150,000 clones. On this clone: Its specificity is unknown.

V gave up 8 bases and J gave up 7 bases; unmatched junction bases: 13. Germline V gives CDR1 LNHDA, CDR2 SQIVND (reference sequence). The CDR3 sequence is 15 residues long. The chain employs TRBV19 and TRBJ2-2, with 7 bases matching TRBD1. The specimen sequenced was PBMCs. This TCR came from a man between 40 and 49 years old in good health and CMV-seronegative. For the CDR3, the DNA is TGTGCCAGTCGCCCTTTCGACAGGGTGGTCGGGGAGCTGTTTTTT. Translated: CASRPFDRVVGELFF.